Sequencing of this T cell receptor (beta chain) was carried out in a study of beta chain features in type 1 diabetes. General study points: Researchers could not determine here whether HLA type influences TCRB rearrangement. Type 1 diabetes patients had moderately but significantly shorter TCRB CDR3s in all four CD4+ subsets.

On this clone: Its specificity is not known.

What was sequenced were expressed TCRB transcripts, since all of the isolated RNA had been reverse transcribed. Clones were sequenced by immunoSEQ multiplex PCR, and TCRdb holds only the in-frame ones, with some missing. The sample has 500,000 to 800,000 clones; around an eighth are singletons. Sample: naive CD4+ T cells from blood. The sequence came from a man aged 30-40 years with type 1 diabetes.

CDR3 sequence: CAWSPTDRYLSGQYF. The CDR3 coding sequence is TGTGCCTGGAGCCCTACTGACAGGTACCTCTCCGGGCAGTACTTC. The chain is built from TRBV30 and TRBJ2-7; weak D call: TRBD1 (6 bases). Germline values: CDR1 GTSNPN, CDR2 SVGIG (reference sequence). The CDR3 loop spans 15 amino acids. Trimming took off 3 bases at V and 9 bases at J, with 24 bases between the two ends.